Listed below are T cell receptor beta chains from one sample, sequenced in a study of blood T cell repertoires in COVID-19. The assay was immunoSEQ multiplex PCR, and TCRdb's table has in-frame clones only and misses some. The sample contains some 100,000 clones, around 80% of which appear only once. The sequencing sample was made of peripheral blood. All receptors derive from a human donor in a cohort sampled during active or convalescent COVID-19. The CDR3 runs from the conserved cysteine through the conserved F or W. Fields, in order: CDR3 DNA, CDR3 protein, CDR3 length, D gene, J gene, V gene, clone size. A D gene is named only where the DNA matches it firmly. The listing skips clone size in some rows; elsewhere it reads once, few, many or a size class.

DNA: TGTGCCAGCAGTCAACCCCAGGGGGCAGGGGGGCTGTATAGCAATCAGCCCCAGCATTTT; CDR3: CASSQPQGAGGLYSNQPQHF; length: 20; D: TRBD1; J: TRBJ1-5; V: TRBV6-6; size: few
DNA: TGTGCCAGTAGTACCGGGATCAATGAGCAGTTCTTC; CDR3: CASSTGINEQFF; length: 12; D: .; J: TRBJ2-1; V: TRBV19; size: .
DNA: TGTGCCAGCAGCGCCGGGACAGGGAGGTCACCCCTCCACTTT; CDR3: CASSAGTGRSPLHF; length: 14; D: TRBD1; J: TRBJ1-6; V: TRBV9; size: .
DNA: TGTGCCAGCAGCCCACGGACAGGTGAGCAGTTCTTC; CDR3: CASSPRTGEQFF; length: 12; D: TRBD1; J: TRBJ2-1; V: TRBV3-1/TRBV3-2; size: .
DNA: TGTGCCAGCACGGGGGATACATATGGCTACACCTTC; CDR3: CASTGDTYGYTF; length: 12; D: .; J: TRBJ1-2; V: TRBV3-1/TRBV3-2; size: .
DNA: TGCAGTGCTAGTAGGGGACAGGGGGTTTATTCACCCCTCCACTTT; CDR3: CSASRGQGVYSPLHF; length: 15; D: TRBD1; J: TRBJ1-6; V: TRBV20-1; size: few
DNA: TGTGCCACCAGCAGAGAGATATACAGGGTTGGATATTATGGCTACACCTTC; CDR3: CATSREIYRVGYYGYTF; length: 17; D: .; J: TRBJ1-2; V: TRBV15; size: .
DNA: TGTGCCAGCAGCTTTGCGTGGGGCGGGAGGTCGGTCAGCTCCTACGAGCAGTACTTC; CDR3: CASSFAWGGRSVSSYEQYF; length: 19; D: TRBD2; J: TRBJ2-7; V: TRBV7-2; size: once
DNA: TGCGCCAGCAGCCCGGGGGACAGGGGGAACACTGAAGCTTTCTTT; CDR3: CASSPGDRGNTEAFF; length: 15; D: TRBD1; J: TRBJ1-1; V: TRBV4-3; size: .
DNA: TGTGCCAGCAGGATTGGACTAGCGGGAGACTACGAGCAGTACTTC; CDR3: CASRIGLAGDYEQYF; length: 15; D: TRBD2; J: TRBJ2-7; V: TRBV28; size: .
DNA: TGTGCCAGTAAACGGGGGGCAGAGCAGTACTTC; CDR3: CASKRGAEQYF; length: 11; D: .; J: TRBJ2-7; V: TRBV12-3/TRBV12-4; size: .
DNA: TGTGCCAGCAGTCCCCAACCGGAGGAACTGTTTTTT; CDR3: CASSPQPEELFF; length: 12; D: .; J: TRBJ1-4; V: TRBV28; size: .
DNA: TGTGCCAGCAGCGCGGAACAAGGAGCCTCCTACAATGAGCAGTTCTTC; CDR3: CASSAEQGASYNEQFF; length: 16; D: .; J: TRBJ2-1; V: TRBV9; size: .
DNA: TGTGCCAGCAGCTTAGGAGCGGGGGGATACAATGAGCAGTTCTTC; CDR3: CASSLGAGGYNEQFF; length: 15; D: TRBD2; J: TRBJ2-1; V: TRBV5-4; size: .
DNA: TGTGCCAGCAGTTTCAGGGGGGCAAACACCATATATTTT; CDR3: CASSFRGANTIYF; length: 13; D: TRBD1; J: TRBJ1-3; V: TRBV27; size: .
DNA: TGCGCCAGCAGCTTGGCCGGGGGGACCGCTTCGAGCTCCTACAATGAGCAGTTCTTC; CDR3: CASSLAGGTASSSYNEQFF; length: 19; D: TRBD2; J: TRBJ2-1; V: TRBV5-1; size: .
DNA: TGTGCCAGCAGCCAATGGGACAGGACGAATGAAAAACTGTTTTTT; CDR3: CASSQWDRTNEKLFF; length: 15; D: TRBD1; J: TRBJ1-4; V: TRBV3-1/TRBV3-2; size: .
DNA: TGTGCCAGCCGGGGACAGAACTACGAGCAGTACTTC; CDR3: CASRGQNYEQYF; length: 12; D: TRBD1; J: TRBJ2-7; V: TRBV6-6; size: .
DNA: TGTGCCAGCAAACACAGTCTCCTTTACACCTTC; CDR3: CASKHSLLYTF; length: 11; D: .; J: TRBJ1-2; V: TRBV14; size: .
DNA: TGCGCCAGCAGGCGGGACAGCTCCTACGAGCAGTACTTC; CDR3: CASRRDSSYEQYF; length: 13; D: .; J: TRBJ2-7; V: TRBV5-1; size: once
DNA: TGTGCCAGCAGTTACTCGGCGGGGTTAAATCAGCCCCAGCATTTT; CDR3: CASSYSAGLNQPQHF; length: 15; D: .; J: TRBJ1-5; V: TRBV6-6; size: few
DNA: TGTGCCAGCAGGGCCGGACTCACCTCTGAGCAGTTCTTC; CDR3: CASRAGLTSEQFF; length: 13; D: .; J: TRBJ2-1; V: TRBV2; size: .
DNA: TGTGCCAGTAGTATTTGGCAGGGGACAGCAAGCAATCAGCCCCAGCATTTT; CDR3: CASSIWQGTASNQPQHF; length: 17; D: TRBD1; J: TRBJ1-5; V: TRBV19; size: once
DNA: TGTGCCTGGAGGGGGGACTCTGTAAATGAGCAGTTCTTC; CDR3: CAWRGDSVNEQFF; length: 13; D: .; J: TRBJ2-1; V: TRBV30; size: .
DNA: TGTGCCAGCAGCTCCCTCGCGGGGTTCTACGAGCAGTACTTC; CDR3: CASSSLAGFYEQYF; length: 14; D: .; J: TRBJ2-7; V: TRBV3-1/TRBV3-2; size: .
DNA: TGTGCCAGCAGCCAAGACTACCCGAACACCGGGGAGCTGTTTTTT; CDR3: CASSQDYPNTGELFF; length: 15; D: .; J: TRBJ2-2; V: TRBV2; size: .
DNA: TGTGCCAGCAGTTCACAGGGTTTCGGGGAGCTGTTTTTT; CDR3: CASSSQGFGELFF; length: 13; D: .; J: TRBJ2-2; V: TRBV25-1; size: .
DNA: TGTGCCACCAGTGCGACTTTACTCTACAATGAGCAGTTCTTC; CDR3: CATSATLLYNEQFF; length: 14; D: .; J: TRBJ2-1; V: TRBV24-1; size: .
DNA: TGCGCCAGCAGCCAATTTGGACTAGCGGGGAAAGAGACCCAGTACTTC; CDR3: CASSQFGLAGKETQYF; length: 16; D: TRBD2; J: TRBJ2-5; V: TRBV4-1; size: few
DNA: TGCGCCAGCAGCCAAGATCTGCAGGGGCCCCTCGGGGAGCAGTACTTC; CDR3: CASSQDLQGPLGEQYF; length: 16; D: .; J: TRBJ2-7; V: TRBV4-3; size: .
DNA: TGTGCCAGCAGTATCCCCCCAGGGTTTTCCCTCTCTGGGGCCAACGTCCTGACTTTC; CDR3: CASSIPPGFSLSGANVLTF; length: 19; D: .; J: TRBJ2-6; V: TRBV11-2; size: .
DNA: TGCAGCGTTGAAGGGGCTAGCGGGAGGGCCTACAATGAGCAGTTCTTC; CDR3: CSVEGASGRAYNEQFF; length: 16; D: TRBD2; J: TRBJ2-1; V: TRBV29-1; size: .
DNA: TGTGCCAGCTCAGAACAGGGGGACTATGGCTACACCTTC; CDR3: CASSEQGDYGYTF; length: 13; D: TRBD1; J: TRBJ1-2; V: TRBV18; size: .
DNA: TGTGCCAGCAGCCCTCAGGGTACCGGGGAGCTGTTTTTT; CDR3: CASSPQGTGELFF; length: 13; D: .; J: TRBJ2-2; V: TRBV7-8; size: .
DNA: TGTGCTAGTGGTTTGGTACGGGCAGGGGAGGGTGGCAATCAGCCCCAGCATTTT; CDR3: CASGLVRAGEGGNQPQHF; length: 18; D: .; J: TRBJ1-5; V: TRBV12-5; size: .
DNA: TGTGCCAGTAGTACGGGCGGGCCGACCCCCTACGAGCAGTACTTC; CDR3: CASSTGGPTPYEQYF; length: 15; D: .; J: TRBJ2-7; V: TRBV19; size: .
DNA: TGTGCCAGCTCACCGGGTCCGGGACAGGGGGCCCATGGCTACACCTTC; CDR3: CASSPGPGQGAHGYTF; length: 16; D: TRBD1; J: TRBJ1-2; V: TRBV18; size: few
DNA: TGTGCCAGCAGTTACCCAGACTATGGCTACACCTTC; CDR3: CASSYPDYGYTF; length: 12; D: .; J: TRBJ1-2; V: TRBV6-2/TRBV6-3; size: .
DNA: TGTGCCAGCAGCGTAGCCCGGGGGGAGACCCAGTACTTC; CDR3: CASSVARGETQYF; length: 13; D: .; J: TRBJ2-5; V: TRBV9; size: few
DNA: TGTGCCAGCAGTGATTTTGACTACATGAACACTGAAGCTTTCTTT; CDR3: CASSDFDYMNTEAFF; length: 15; D: .; J: TRBJ1-1; V: TRBV6-1; size: .
DNA: TGTGCCAGCAGTTACTCGACGGGAGAGACCCAGTACTTC; CDR3: CASSYSTGETQYF; length: 13; D: .; J: TRBJ2-5; V: TRBV6-5; size: .
DNA: TGCGCCAGCAGCCAAAACAGGGGTTCGGTGACCGGGGAGCTGTTTTTT; CDR3: CASSQNRGSVTGELFF; length: 16; D: TRBD1; J: TRBJ2-2; V: TRBV5-1; size: once
DNA: TGCAGCGTTGGTCAAACAGATACGCAGTATTTT; CDR3: CSVGQTDTQYF; length: 11; D: .; J: TRBJ2-3; V: TRBV29-1; size: .
DNA: TGTGCCAGCAGCTCCCTAGCCGTCGGTTCCTACAATGAGCAGTTCTTC; CDR3: CASSSLAVGSYNEQFF; length: 16; D: .; J: TRBJ2-1; V: TRBV5-6; size: few
DNA: TGTGCCAGCAGCGTAGCAGGGACAGCTAACTATGGCTACACCTTC; CDR3: CASSVAGTANYGYTF; length: 15; D: TRBD1; J: TRBJ1-2; V: TRBV9; size: .
DNA: TGTGCCAGCAGTTCGACCGGGACAGGGAGTGAAAAACTGTTTTTT; CDR3: CASSSTGTGSEKLFF; length: 15; D: TRBD1; J: TRBJ1-4; V: TRBV6-5; size: .
DNA: TGTGCCAGCAGCCAAGAACGGACTAGCGGGGGGACATTTTTCTCCTACAATGAGCAGTTCTTC; CDR3: CASSQERTSGGTFFSYNEQFF; length: 21; D: TRBD2; J: TRBJ2-1; V: TRBV4-2; size: .
DNA: TGTGCCAGCATCCACTCCGGGACAGGGGCTTCCTACGAGCAGTACTTC; CDR3: CASIHSGTGASYEQYF; length: 16; D: TRBD1; J: TRBJ2-7; V: TRBV28; size: .